This T cell receptor beta chain was captured by sequencing in a study of identical twins. TCRdb analysed the 5' RACE reads with MiXCR anew, one entry per CDR3 protein. This sample has some 440,000 distinct CDR3 sequences; 20% to 30% occur once, and the top ten carry 2.9%. Trimming took 2 bases from V and 6 from J; bases not matched to a gene: 9. Looked up from germline, CDR1 is DFQATT and CDR2 is SNEGSKA (reference sequence). This CDR3 has 15 amino acids. This sample also appeared in a second study, on T cells expressing NK-cell markers. That investigation notes: These clonotypes additionally ranked first within the CD3+CD56-NKG2C+ fraction of a handful of donors.

The genes are TRBV20-1 and TRBJ1-4, with 7 bases aligning to TRBD1. This receptor was taken from a woman between 18 and 30 years old in good health. Input material: CD4+ T cells sorted from blood. The CDR3 loop reads CSARNHGTDHEKLFF. As DNA, the CDR3 is TGCAGTGCTAGAAACCATGGGACAGACCATGAAAAACTGTTTTTT.